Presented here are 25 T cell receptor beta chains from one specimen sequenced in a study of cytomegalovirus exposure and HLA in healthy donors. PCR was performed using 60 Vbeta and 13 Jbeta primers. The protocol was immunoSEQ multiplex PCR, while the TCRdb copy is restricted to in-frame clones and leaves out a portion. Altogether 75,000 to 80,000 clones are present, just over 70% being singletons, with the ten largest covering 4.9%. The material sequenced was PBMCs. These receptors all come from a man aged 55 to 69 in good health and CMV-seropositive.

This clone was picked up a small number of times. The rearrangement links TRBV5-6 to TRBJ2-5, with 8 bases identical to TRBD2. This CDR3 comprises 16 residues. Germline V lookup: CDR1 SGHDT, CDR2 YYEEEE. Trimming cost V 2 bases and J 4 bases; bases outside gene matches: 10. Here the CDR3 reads CASSFGGATLVETQYF. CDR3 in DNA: TGTGCCAGCAGCTTCGGGGGGGCGACCTTGGTAGAGACCCAGTACTTC.

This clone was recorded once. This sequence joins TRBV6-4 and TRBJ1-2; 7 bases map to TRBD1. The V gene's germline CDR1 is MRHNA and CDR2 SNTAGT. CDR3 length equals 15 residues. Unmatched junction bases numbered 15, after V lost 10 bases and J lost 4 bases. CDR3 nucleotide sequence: TGTGCCAATATAGAGTGGACAGGCTCCCGCTATGGCTACACCTTC. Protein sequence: CANIEWTGSRYGYTF.

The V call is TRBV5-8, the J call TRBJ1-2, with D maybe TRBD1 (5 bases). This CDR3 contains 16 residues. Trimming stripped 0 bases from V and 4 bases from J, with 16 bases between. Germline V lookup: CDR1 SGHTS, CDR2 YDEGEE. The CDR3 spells CASSLGHGGEVYGYTF. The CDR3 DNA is TGTGCCAGCAGCTTGGGCCACGGGGGGGAAGTCTATGGCTACACCTTC.

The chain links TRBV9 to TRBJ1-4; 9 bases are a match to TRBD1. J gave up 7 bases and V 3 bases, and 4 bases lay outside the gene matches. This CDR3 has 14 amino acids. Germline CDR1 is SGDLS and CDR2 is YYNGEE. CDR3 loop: CASSDGTGSEKLFF. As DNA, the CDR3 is TGTGCCAGCAGCGACGGGACAGGGAGTGAAAAACTGTTTTTT.

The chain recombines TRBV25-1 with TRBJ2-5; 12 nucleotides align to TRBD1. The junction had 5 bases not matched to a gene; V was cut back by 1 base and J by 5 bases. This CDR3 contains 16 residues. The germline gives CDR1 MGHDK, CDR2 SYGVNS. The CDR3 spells CASSELGQGARETQYF. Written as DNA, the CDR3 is TGTGCCAGCAGTGAATTGGGACAGGGGGCGCGGGAGACCCAGTACTTC.

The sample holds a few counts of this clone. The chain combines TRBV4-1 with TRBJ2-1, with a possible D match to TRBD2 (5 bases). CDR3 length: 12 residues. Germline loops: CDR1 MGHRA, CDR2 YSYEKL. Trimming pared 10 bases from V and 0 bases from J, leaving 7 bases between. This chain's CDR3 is CATRDSYNEQFF. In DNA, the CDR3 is TGCGCCACCCGGGACTCCTACAATGAGCAGTTCTTC.

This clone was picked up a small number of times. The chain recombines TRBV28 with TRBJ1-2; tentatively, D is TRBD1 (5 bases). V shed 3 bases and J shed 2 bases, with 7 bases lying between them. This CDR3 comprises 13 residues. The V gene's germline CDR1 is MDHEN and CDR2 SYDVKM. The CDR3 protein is CASSLTENYGYTF. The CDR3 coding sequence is TGTGCCAGCAGTTTGACAGAAAACTATGGCTACACCTTC.

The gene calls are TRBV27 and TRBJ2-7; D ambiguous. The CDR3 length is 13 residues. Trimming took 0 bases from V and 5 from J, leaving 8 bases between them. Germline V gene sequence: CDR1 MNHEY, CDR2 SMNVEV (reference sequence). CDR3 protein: CASSLSGSNEQYF. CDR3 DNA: TGTGCCAGCAGTTTATCCGGGTCGAACGAGCAGTACTTC.

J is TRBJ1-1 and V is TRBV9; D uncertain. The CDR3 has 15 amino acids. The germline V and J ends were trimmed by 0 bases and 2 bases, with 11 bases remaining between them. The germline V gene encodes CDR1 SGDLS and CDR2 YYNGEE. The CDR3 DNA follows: TGTGCCAGCAGCGTAGATGGTATCGGTAACACTGAAGCTTTCTTT. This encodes CASSVDGIGNTEAFF.

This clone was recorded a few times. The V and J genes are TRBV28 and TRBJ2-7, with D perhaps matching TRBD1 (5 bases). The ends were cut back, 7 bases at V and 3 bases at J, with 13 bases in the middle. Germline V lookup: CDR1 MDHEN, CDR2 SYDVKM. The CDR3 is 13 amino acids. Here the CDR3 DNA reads TGTGCCAGCACAGTAAGGACAAACTACGAGCAGTACTTC. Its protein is CASTVRTNYEQYF. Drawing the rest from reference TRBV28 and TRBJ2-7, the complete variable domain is DVKVTQSSRYLVKRTGEKVFLECVQDMDHENMFWYRQDPGLGLRLIYFSYDVKMKEKGDIPEGYSVSREKKERFSLILESASTNQTSMYLCASTVRTNYEQYFGPGTRLTVT.

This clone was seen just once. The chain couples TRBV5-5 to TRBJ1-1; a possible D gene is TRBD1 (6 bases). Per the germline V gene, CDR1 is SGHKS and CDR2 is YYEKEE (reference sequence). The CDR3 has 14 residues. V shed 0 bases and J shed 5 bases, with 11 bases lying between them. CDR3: CASSLEQGRTEAFF. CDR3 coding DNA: TGTGCCAGCAGCTTGGAACAGGGCAGAACTGAAGCTTTCTTT. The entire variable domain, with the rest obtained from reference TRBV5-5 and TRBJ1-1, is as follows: DAGVTQSPTHLIKTRGQQVTLRCSPISGHKSVSWYQQVLGQGPQFIFQYYEKEERGRGNFPDRFSARQFPNYSSELNVNALLLGDSALYLCASSLEQGRTEAFFGQGTRLTVV.

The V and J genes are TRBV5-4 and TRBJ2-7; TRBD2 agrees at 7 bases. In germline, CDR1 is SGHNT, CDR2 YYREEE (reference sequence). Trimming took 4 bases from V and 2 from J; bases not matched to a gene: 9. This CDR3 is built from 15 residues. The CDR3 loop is CASSTGGGGTYEQYF. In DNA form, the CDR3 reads TGTGCCAGCAGCACCGGCGGCGGGGGAACCTACGAGCAGTACTTC.

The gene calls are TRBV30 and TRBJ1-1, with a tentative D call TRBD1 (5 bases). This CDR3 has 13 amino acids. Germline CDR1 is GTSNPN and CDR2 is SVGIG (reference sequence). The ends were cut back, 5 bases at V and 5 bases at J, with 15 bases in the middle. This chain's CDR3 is CAWGRGATTEAFF. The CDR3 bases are TGTGCCTGGGGACGCGGGGCGACGACTGAAGCTTTCTTT.

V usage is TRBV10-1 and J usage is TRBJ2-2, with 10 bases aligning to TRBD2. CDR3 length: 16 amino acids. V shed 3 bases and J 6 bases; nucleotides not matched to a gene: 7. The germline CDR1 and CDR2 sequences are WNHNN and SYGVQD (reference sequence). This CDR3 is CASSETGTSVAGELFF. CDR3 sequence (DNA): TGCGCCAGCAGTGAAACCGGGACTAGCGTCGCCGGGGAGCTGTTTTTT.

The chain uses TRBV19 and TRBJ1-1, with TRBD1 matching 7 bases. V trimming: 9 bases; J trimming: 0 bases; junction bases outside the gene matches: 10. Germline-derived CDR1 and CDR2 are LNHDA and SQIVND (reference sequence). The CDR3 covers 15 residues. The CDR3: CASRLRGVMNTEAFF. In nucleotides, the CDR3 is TGTGCCAGCAGACTCAGGGGGGTGATGAACACTGAAGCTTTCTTT.

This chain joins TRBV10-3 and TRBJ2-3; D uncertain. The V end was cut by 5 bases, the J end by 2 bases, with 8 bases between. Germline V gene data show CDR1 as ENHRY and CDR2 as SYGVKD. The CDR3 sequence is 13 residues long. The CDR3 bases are TGTGCCATCAGTCCCCCCTACACAGATACGCAGTATTTT. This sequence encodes CAISPPYTDTQYF.

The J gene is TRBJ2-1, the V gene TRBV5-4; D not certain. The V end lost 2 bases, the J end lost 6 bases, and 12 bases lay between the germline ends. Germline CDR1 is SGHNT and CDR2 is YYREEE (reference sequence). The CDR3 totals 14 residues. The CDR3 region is CASSLSGSFNEQFF. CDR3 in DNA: TGTGCCAGCAGCTTATCCGGGTCTTTCAATGAGCAGTTCTTC.

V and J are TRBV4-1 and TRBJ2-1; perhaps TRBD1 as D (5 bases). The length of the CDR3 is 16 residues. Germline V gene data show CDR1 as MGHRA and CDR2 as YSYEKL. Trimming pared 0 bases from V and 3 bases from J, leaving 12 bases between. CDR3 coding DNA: TGCGCCAGCAGCCAAGATCTCCAGGGCCACTACAATGAGCAGTTCTTC. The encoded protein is CASSQDLQGHYNEQFF.

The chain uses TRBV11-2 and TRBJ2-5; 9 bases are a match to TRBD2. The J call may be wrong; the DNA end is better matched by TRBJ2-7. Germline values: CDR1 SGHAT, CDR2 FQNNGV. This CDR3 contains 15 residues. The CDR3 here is CASSLEASGVHEQYF. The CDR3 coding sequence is TGTGCCAGCAGCTTAGAGGCTAGCGGGGTCCACGAGCAGTACTTC.

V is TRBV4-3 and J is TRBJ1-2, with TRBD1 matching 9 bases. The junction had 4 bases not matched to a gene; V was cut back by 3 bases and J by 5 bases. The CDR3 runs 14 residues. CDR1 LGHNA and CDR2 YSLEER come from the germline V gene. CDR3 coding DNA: TGCGCCAGCAGCCAGACAGGGGGGGCGTATGGCTACACCTTC. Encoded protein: CASSQTGGAYGYTF.

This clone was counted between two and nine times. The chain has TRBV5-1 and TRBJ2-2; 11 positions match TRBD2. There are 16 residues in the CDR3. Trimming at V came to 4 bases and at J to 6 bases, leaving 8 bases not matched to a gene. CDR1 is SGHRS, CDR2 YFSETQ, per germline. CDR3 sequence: CASSPLLSGGAGELFF. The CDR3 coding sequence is TGCGCCAGCAGCCCACTCCTTAGCGGGGGGGCCGGGGAGCTGTTTTTT.

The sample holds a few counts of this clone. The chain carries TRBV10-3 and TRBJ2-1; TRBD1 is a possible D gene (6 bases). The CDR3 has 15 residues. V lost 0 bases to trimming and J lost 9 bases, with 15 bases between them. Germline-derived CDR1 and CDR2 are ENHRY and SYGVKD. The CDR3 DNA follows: TGTGCCATCAGTGAGTCGCAAACAGGGTGGGTTGAGCAGTTCTTC. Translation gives CAISESQTGWVEQFF.

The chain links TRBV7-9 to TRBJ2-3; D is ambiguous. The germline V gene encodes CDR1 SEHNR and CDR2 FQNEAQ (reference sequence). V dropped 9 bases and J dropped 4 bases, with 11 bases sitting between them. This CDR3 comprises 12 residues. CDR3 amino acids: CASLVVPDTQYF. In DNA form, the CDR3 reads TGTGCCAGTTTAGTGGTCCCAGATACGCAGTATTTT.

The chain's CDR3 is CASSESTAGTYNEQFF. Here the CDR3 DNA reads TGCGCCAGCAGTGAGTCGACGGCGGGGACCTACAATGAGCAGTTCTTC. The V gene is TRBV10-1, the J gene TRBJ2-1; the D gene is possibly TRBD2 (6 bases). Germline CDR1 and CDR2: WNHNN and SYGVQD (reference sequence). The V end lost 0 bases, the J end lost 2 bases, and 11 bases lay between the germline ends. CDR3 length equals 16 residues.

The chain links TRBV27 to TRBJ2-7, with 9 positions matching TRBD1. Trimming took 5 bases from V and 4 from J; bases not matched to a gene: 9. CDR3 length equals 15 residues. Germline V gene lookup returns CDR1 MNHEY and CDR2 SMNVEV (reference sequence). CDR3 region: CASSLYGQGIYEQYF. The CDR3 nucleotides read TGTGCCAGCAGTCTGTACGGACAGGGGATTTACGAGCAGTACTTC.